The 20 T cell receptor beta chains listed next were all sequenced from one sample in a study of cytomegalovirus exposure and HLA in healthy donors. The repertoire was sequenced with immunoSEQ multiplex PCR; TCRdb's copy has only in-frame clones and lacks some. The sample lists 150,000 to 200,000 clones, approximately 86% occurring once. The sample taken for sequencing was PBMCs. The receptors come from a woman younger than 30 in good health and CMV-seronegative.

This chain joins TRBV4-3 and TRBJ1-2; D ambiguous. CDR1 LGHNA and CDR2 YSLEER come from the germline V gene. The CDR3 loop spans 14 amino acids. V lost 2 bases and J 3 bases, leaving 10 bases between the germline ends. CDR3 DNA: TGCGCCAGCAGCCAACTAGGGAGCGACTATGGCTACACCTTC. Its translation: CASSQLGSDYGYTF.

This sequence joins TRBV5-1 and TRBJ2-5; TRBD2 might be the D (5 bases). Germline CDR1 is SGHRS and CDR2 is YFSETQ. Between the trimmed V and J ends, which lost 3 bases and 2 bases, there was a span of 20 bases. This CDR3 contains 17 residues. CDR3 in amino acids: CASSWGVSGKSQETQYF. The CDR3 DNA reads as TGCGCCAGCAGCTGGGGAGTAAGCGGTAAGAGTCAAGAGACCCAGTACTTC.

This rearrangement joins TRBV18 to TRBJ1-1, with D unclear. Trimming left V 3 bases short and J 8 bases short, with 10 bases between. From germline, CDR1 is KGHSH and CDR2 LQKENI. This CDR3 is built from 12 residues. CDR3 residues: CASSPLGSEAFF. The DNA of the CDR3 is TGTGCCAGCTCACCGCTGGGCAGCGAAGCTTTCTTT.

The chain has TRBV18 and TRBJ2-7, with a tentative D call TRBD2 (6 bases). This CDR3 has 17 residues. Germline V gene sequence: CDR1 KGHSH, CDR2 LQKENI. V lost 2 bases and J 2 bases, leaving 19 bases between the germline ends. The DNA for the CDR3 is TGTGCCAGCTCACCAGGTAGCGGCCACTACAGCCCCTACGAGCAGTACTTC. It codes for CASSPGSGHYSPYEQYF. Together with reference TRBV18 and TRBJ2-7, the CDR3 gives the full variable domain: NAGVMQNPRHLVRRRGQEARLRCSPMKGHSHVYWYRQLPEEGLKFMVYLQKENIIDESGMPKERFSAEFPKEGPSILRIQQVVRGDSAAYFCASSPGSGHYSPYEQYFGPGTRLTVT.

The V call is TRBV2, the J call TRBJ2-5; 8 bases line up with TRBD2. The ends lost 6 bases at V and 5 bases at J; junction bases unmatched: 5. CDR1 is SNHLY, CDR2 FYNNEI, per germline. The CDR3 loop spans 13 amino acids. The CDR3 sequence: CASRPERGETQYF. The CDR3 DNA reads TGTGCCAGCAGACCCGAGCGGGGGGAGACCCAGTACTTC.

Regarding this clone: The same CDR3 is also encoded by other DNA sequences in this sample. J is TRBJ1-4 and V is TRBV7-2; tentatively, D is TRBD1 (5 bases). The CDR3 consists of 14 residues. V shed 6 bases and J shed 0 bases, with 8 bases lying between them. Germline V gene sequence: CDR1 SGHTA, CDR2 FQGNSA. Here the CDR3 reads CASSLRATNEKLFF. DNA for the CDR3: TGTGCCAGCAGTCTCAGGGCAACTAATGAAAAACTGTTTTTT.

The chain combines TRBV19 with TRBJ2-2; weak D call: TRBD1 (6 bases). V lost 10 bases, J lost 3 bases, and 18 bases lay in between. Germline V gene sequence: CDR1 LNHDA, CDR2 SQIVND (reference sequence). The CDR3 runs to 15 residues. The DNA for the CDR3 is TGTGCCACCCTCCCCCGGGACACCTACACCGGGGAGCTGTTTTTT. It specifies CATLPRDTYTGELFF.

The chain joins TRBV29-1 to TRBJ1-1; 8 positions agree with TRBD1. The J segment lost 2 bases and the V segment lost 3 bases, leaving 8 bases of the junction unmatched. CDR3 size: 15 residues. The germline V gene has CDR1 SQVTM and CDR2 ANQGSEA. The CDR3 here is CSVERSDRANTEAFF. CDR3 bases: TGCAGCGTTGAGAGATCGGACAGGGCCAACACTGAAGCTTTCTTT.

The DNA for the CDR3 is TGCGCCAGCAGCCAAGAATCCCTCCGGAGCTATGGCTACACCTTC. It yields the protein CASSQESLRSYGYTF. The gene calls are TRBV4-3 and TRBJ1-2; no definite D call. The CDR3 contains 15 residues. The germline V and J ends were trimmed by 0 bases and 4 bases, with 12 bases remaining between them. The V gene's germline CDR1 is LGHNA and CDR2 YSLEER.

The chain employs TRBV20-1 and TRBJ1-1; D gene ambiguous. The germline V gene has CDR1 DFQATT and CDR2 SNEGSKA (reference sequence). The CDR3 runs 9 residues. In nucleotides, the CDR3 is TGCAGCCCCCTTTTTGAAGCTTTCTTT. Protein: CSPLFEAFF.

V is TRBV19 and J is TRBJ2-7, with TRBD2 identical over 13 bases. After removal of 5 bases from V and 3 bases from J, the junction contained 7 bases not matched to a gene. Germline CDR1 LNHDA, CDR2 SQIVND (reference sequence). The CDR3 loop spans 16 amino acids. CDR3 amino acids: CASSSRTSGRVYEQYF. CDR3 sequence (DNA): TGTGCCAGTAGTTCCCGGACTAGCGGGAGAGTCTACGAGCAGTACTTC.

The chain uses TRBV30 and TRBJ2-5; weak D call: TRBD2 (5 bases). V lost 0 bases and J 2 bases, leaving 7 bases between the germline ends. The CDR3 runs 13 residues. Per germline, CDR1 GTSNPN and CDR2 SVGIG (reference sequence). The CDR3 here is CAWSVRGQETQYF. In DNA form, the CDR3 reads TGTGCCTGGAGTGTACGGGGACAAGAGACCCAGTACTTC.

This clone was seen only a few times. This chain links TRBV10-1 with TRBJ1-1; D ambiguous. The CDR3 contains 14 residues. Germline CDR1 WNHNN, CDR2 SYGVQD (reference sequence). Trimming pared 0 bases from V and 0 bases from J, leaving 5 bases between. The CDR3 sequence: CASSESYMNTEAFF. The DNA for the CDR3 is TGCGCCAGCAGTGAGTCGTACATGAACACTGAAGCTTTCTTT.

The rearrangement uses TRBV2 and TRBJ1-5; no reliable D call. The V end lost 9 bases, the J end lost 2 bases, and 17 bases lay between the germline ends. The germline V gene has CDR1 SNHLY and CDR2 FYNNEI. The CDR3 has 15 residues. The CDR3 sequence: CASKLGILGNQPQHF. The CDR3 DNA is TGTGCCAGTAAACTAGGGATACTCGGCAATCAGCCCCAGCATTTT.

The CDR3 DNA reads TGTGCCAGCAGCTACGGACAGGCTGTGGCAGATACGCAGTATTTT. Its translation is CASSYGQAVADTQYF. The rearrangement uses TRBV7-2 and TRBJ2-3; 7 nucleotides match TRBD1. CDR1 and CDR2 (germline): SGHTA, FQGNSA. The CDR3 consists of 15 residues. J lost 4 bases, V lost 4 bases, and 8 bases had no gene match.

This chain uses TRBV2 with TRBJ2-2, with a possible D match to TRBD2 (6 bases). The CDR3 is 18 amino acids. CDR1 is SNHLY, CDR2 FYNNEI, per germline. V lost 3 bases and J 4 bases, leaving 21 bases between the germline ends. The CDR3 sequence is CASSDPGLAGRSTGELFF. The CDR3 region has the DNA TGTGCCAGCAGTGATCCGGGACTGGCCGGAAGGTCCACCGGGGAGCTGTTTTTT.

The V and J genes are TRBV27 and TRBJ1-4; TRBD1 matches at 7 bases. Germline values: CDR1 MNHEY, CDR2 SMNVEV (reference sequence). V shed 4 bases, J shed 8 bases, and the junction held 7 bases outside the gene matches. This CDR3 spans 14 amino acids. The CDR3 here is CASSSGQAGEKLFF. CDR3 nucleotides: TGTGCCAGCAGTTCCGGACAGGCTGGGGAAAAACTGTTTTTT. Complete variable domain (other parts from reference TRBV27 and TRBJ1-4): EAQVTQNPRYLITVTGKKLTVTCSQNMNHEYMSWYRQDPGLGLRQIYYSMNVEVTDKGDVPEGYKVSRKEKRNFPLILESPSPNQTSLYFCASSSGQAGEKLFFGSGTQLSVL.

V gene TRBV15 combines with J gene TRBJ2-7; D uncertain. Trimming removed 0 bases from V and 3 bases from J, with 12 bases in between. This CDR3 contains 15 residues. Germline V lookup: CDR1 LNHNV, CDR2 YYDKDF (reference sequence). The CDR3 protein is CATSRDPETLYEQYF. DNA for the CDR3: TGTGCCACCAGCAGAGATCCCGAGACACTCTACGAGCAGTACTTC. Filled out from reference TRBV15 and TRBJ2-7, the complete variable domain reads DAMVIQNPRYQVTQFGKPVTLSCSQTLNHNVMYWYQQKSSQAPKLLFHYYDKDFNNEADTPDNFQSRRPNTSFCFLDIRSPGLGDTAMYLCATSRDPETLYEQYFGPGTRLTVT.

V gene TRBV2 combines with J gene TRBJ1-1; weak D call: TRBD1 (6 bases). CDR1 SNHLY and CDR2 FYNNEI come from the germline V gene. The ends were cut back, 3 bases at V and 0 bases at J, with 11 bases in the middle. This CDR3 region has 15 residues. As DNA, the CDR3 is TGTGCCAGCAGTGAGAGGGGGATCATGAACACTGAAGCTTTCTTT. The encoded protein is CASSERGIMNTEAFF.

The chain has TRBV19 and TRBJ2-3; D gene ambiguous. Germline V gives CDR1 LNHDA, CDR2 SQIVND (reference sequence). The V end lost 5 bases, the J end lost 2 bases, and 14 bases lay between the germline ends. This CDR3 contains 15 residues. The CDR3 bases are TGTGCCAGTAGTGGTAGACTTCAACTCACAGATACGCAGTATTTT. Translating gives CASSGRLQLTDTQYF.